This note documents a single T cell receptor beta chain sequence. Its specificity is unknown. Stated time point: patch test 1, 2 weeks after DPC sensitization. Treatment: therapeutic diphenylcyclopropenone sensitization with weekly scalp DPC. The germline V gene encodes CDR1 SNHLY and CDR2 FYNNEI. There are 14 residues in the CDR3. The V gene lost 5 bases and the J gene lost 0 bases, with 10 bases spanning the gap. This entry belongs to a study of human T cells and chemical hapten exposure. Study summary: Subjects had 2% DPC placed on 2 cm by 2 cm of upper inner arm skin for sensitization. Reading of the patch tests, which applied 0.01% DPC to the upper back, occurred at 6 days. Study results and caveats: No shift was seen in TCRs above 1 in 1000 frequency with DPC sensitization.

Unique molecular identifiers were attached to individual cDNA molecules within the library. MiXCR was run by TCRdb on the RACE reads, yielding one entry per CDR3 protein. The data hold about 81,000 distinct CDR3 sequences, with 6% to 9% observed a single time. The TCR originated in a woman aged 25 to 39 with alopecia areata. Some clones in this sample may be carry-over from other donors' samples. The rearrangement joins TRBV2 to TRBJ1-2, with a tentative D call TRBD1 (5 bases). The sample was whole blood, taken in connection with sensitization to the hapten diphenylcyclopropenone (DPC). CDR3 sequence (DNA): TGTGCCAGCAGTCAGGGACTAGCTAACTATGGCTACACCTTC. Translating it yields CASSQGLANYGYTF.